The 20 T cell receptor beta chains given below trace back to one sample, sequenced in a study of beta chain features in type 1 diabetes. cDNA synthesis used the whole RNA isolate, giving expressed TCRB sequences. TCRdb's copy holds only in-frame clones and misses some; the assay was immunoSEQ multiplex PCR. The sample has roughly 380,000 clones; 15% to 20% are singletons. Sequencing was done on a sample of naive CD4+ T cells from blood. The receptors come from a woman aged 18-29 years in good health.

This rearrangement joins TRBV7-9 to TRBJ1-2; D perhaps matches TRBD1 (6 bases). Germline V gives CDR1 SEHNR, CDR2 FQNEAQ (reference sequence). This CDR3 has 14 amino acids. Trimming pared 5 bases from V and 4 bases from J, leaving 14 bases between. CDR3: CASSRVGGGYGYTF. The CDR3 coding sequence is TGTGCCAGCAGCCGCGTAGGGGGTGGCTATGGCTACACCTTC.

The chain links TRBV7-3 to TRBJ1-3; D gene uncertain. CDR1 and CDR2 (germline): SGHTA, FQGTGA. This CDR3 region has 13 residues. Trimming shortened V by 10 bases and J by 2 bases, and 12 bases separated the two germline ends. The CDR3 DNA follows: TGTGCCACTATAACGGGAGCTGGAAACACCATATATTTT. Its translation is CATITGAGNTIYF.

CDR3 sequence: CASRSQGSNQPQHF. The CDR3 DNA is TGTGCCAGCAGATCACAGGGGTCCAATCAGCCCCAGCATTTT. The rearrangement joins TRBV28 to TRBJ1-5, with 7 bases lining up with TRBD1. Unmatched junction bases numbered 5, after V lost 6 bases and J lost 3 bases. The CDR3 is 14 residues long. Looked up from germline, CDR1 is MDHEN and CDR2 is SYDVKM.

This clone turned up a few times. CDR3 DNA sequence: TGTGCCAGCAGTTCCCAGGGTGGAGGCTACACCTTC. Protein product: CASSSQGGGYTF. The J gene is TRBJ1-2, the V gene TRBV9; D is perhaps TRBD1 (5 bases). Trimming left V 5 bases short and J 8 bases short, with 13 bases between. The CDR3 covers 12 residues. In germline, CDR1 is SGDLS, CDR2 YYNGEE.

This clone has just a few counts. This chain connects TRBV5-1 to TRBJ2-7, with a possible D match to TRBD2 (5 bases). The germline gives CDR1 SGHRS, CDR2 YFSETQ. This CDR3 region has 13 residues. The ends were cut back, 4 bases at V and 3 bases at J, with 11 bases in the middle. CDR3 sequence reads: CASSGLANYEQYF. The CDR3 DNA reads TGCGCCAGCAGCGGATTAGCGAACTACGAGCAGTACTTC.

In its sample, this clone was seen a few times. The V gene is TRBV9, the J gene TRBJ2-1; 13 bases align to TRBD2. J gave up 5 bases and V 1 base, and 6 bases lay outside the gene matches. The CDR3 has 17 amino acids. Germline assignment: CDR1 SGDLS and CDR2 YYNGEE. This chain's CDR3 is CASSVLWTSGGHNEQFF. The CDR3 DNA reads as TGTGCCAGCAGCGTACTGTGGACTAGCGGGGGCCACAATGAGCAGTTCTTC. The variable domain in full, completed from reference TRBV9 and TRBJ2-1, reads DSGVTQTPKHLITATGQRVTLRCSPRSGDLSVYWYQQSLDQGLQFLIQYYNGEERAKGNILERFSAQQFPDLHSELNLSSLELGDSALYFCASSVLWTSGGHNEQFFGPGTRLTVL.

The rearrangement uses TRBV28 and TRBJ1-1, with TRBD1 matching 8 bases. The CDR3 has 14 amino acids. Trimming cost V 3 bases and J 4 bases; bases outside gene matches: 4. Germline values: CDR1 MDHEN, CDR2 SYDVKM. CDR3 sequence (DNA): TGTGCCAGCAGTTTCCCCGACAGGGGCACTGAAGCTTTCTTT. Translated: CASSFPDRGTEAFF.

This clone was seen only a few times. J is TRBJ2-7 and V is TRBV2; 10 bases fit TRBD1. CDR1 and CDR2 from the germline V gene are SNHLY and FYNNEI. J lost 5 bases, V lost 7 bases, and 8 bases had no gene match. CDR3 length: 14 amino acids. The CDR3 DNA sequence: TGTGCCAGCACCAAGGGGGACAGGGGCCACGAGCAGTACTTC. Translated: CASTKGDRGHEQYF. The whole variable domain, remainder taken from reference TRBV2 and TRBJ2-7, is EPEVTQTPSHQVTQMGQEVILRCVPISNHLYFYWYRQILGQKVEFLVSFYNNEISEKSEIFDDQFSVERPDGSNFTLKIRSTKLEDSAMYFCASTKGDRGHEQYFGPGTRLTVT.

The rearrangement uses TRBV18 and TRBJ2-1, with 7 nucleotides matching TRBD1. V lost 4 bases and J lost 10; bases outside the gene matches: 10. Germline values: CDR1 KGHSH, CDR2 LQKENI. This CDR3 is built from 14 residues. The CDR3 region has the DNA TGTGCCAGCTCACGGGACAGCCCTAAGGGGGAGCAGTTCTTC. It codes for CASSRDSPKGEQFF. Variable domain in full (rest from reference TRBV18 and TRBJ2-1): NAGVMQNPRHLVRRRGQEARLRCSPMKGHSHVYWYRQLPEEGLKFMVYLQKENIIDESGMPKERFSAEFPKEGPSILRIQQVVRGDSAAYFCASSRDSPKGEQFFGPGTRLTVL.

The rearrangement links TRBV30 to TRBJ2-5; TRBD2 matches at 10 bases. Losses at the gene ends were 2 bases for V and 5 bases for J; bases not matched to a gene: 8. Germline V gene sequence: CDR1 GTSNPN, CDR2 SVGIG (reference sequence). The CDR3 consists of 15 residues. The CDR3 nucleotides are TGTGCCTGGAGTCCCCTAGCGGGGGTGGATGAGACCCAGTACTTC. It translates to CAWSPLAGVDETQYF.

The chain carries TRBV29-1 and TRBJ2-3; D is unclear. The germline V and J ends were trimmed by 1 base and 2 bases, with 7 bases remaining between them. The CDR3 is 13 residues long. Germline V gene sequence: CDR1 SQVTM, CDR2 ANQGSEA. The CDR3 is CSVEGQDTDTQYF. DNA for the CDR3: TGCAGCGTTGAAGGACAAGACACAGATACGCAGTATTTT.

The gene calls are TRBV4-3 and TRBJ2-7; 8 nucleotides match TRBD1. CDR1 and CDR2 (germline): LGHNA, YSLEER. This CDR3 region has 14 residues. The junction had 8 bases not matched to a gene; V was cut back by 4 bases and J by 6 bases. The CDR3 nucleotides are TGCGCCAGCAGCCCCGGGACAGGCCGGCGCGAGCAGTACTTC. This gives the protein CASSPGTGRREQYF.

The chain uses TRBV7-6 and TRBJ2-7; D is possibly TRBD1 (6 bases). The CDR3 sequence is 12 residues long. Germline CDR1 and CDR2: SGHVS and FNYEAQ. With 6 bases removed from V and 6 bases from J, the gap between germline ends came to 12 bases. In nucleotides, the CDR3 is TGTGCCAGCAGTTCACAGGGAATCGAGCAGTACTTC. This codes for CASSSQGIEQYF.

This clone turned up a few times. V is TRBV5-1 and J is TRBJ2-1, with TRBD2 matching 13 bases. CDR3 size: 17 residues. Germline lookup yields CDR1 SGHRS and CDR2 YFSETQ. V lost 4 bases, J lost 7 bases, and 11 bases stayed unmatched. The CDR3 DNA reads TGCGCCAGCAGCCCCGGACTAGCGGGAGTGGGTCGGAATGAGCAGTTCTTC. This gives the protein CASSPGLAGVGRNEQFF.

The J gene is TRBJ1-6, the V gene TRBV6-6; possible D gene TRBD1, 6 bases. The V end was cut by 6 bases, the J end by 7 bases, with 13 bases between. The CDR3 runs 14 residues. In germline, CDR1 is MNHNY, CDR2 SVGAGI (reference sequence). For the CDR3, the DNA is TGTGCCAGCAGCCACCGACAGGAGAATTCACCCCTCCACTTT. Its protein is CASSHRQENSPLHF.

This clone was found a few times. The CDR3, as DNA: TGTGCCAGTTCCGAGGGGGTCACTGAAGCTTTCTTT. This encodes CASSEGVTEAFF. The J gene is TRBJ1-1, the V gene TRBV19; D perhaps matches TRBD1 (6 bases). V lost 8 bases, J lost 4 bases, and 11 bases lay in between. The CDR3 is 12 residues long. CDR1 is LNHDA, CDR2 SQIVND, per germline (reference sequence). Drawing the rest from reference TRBV19 and TRBJ1-1, the complete variable domain is DGGITQSPKYLFRKEGQNVTLSCEQNLNHDAMYWYRQDPGQGLRLIYYSQIVNDFQKGDIAEGYSVSREKKESFPLTVTSAQKNPTAFYLCASSEGVTEAFFGQGTRLTVV.

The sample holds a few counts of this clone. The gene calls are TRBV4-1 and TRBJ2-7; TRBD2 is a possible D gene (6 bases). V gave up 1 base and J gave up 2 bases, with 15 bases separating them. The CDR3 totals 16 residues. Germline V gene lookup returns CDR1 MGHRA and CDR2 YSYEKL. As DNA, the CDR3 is TGCGCCAGCAGCCAAGGTGTAATTAGCGGCACCTACGAGCAGTACTTC. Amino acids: CASSQGVISGTYEQYF.

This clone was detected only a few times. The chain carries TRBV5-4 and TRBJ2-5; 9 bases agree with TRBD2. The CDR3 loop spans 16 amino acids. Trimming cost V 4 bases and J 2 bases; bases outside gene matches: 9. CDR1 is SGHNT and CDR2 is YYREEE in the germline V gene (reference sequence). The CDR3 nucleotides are TGTGCCAGCAGCCAACCCCCAGCGGGAGGACAAGAGACCCAGTACTTC. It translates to CASSQPPAGGQETQYF.

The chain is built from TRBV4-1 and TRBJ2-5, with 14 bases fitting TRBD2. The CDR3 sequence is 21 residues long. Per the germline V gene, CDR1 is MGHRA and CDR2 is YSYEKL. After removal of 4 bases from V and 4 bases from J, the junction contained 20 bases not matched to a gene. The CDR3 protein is CASSLYYSGTSGRWRSETQYF. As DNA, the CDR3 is TGCGCCAGCAGCCTCTACTACTCCGGGACTAGCGGGAGATGGCGGTCAGAGACCCAGTACTTC.

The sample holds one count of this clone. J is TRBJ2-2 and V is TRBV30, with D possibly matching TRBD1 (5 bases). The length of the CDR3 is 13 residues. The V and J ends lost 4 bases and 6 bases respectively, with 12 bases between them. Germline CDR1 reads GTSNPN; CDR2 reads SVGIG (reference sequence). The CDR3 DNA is TGTGCCTGGAAAACTCAGGGTTCCGGGGAGCTGTTTTTT. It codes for CAWKTQGSGELFF.